This TCR beta chain was documented in a study of shared clonotypes between healthy human individuals. As concerns this clone: Its matching antigen is unknown.

The assay was run at deep level. Only in-frame clones appear in the TCRdb table, and some are missing; sequencing was by immunoSEQ multiplex PCR. The sample shows some 2 million clones, 90% to 95% of them seen only once. Notes on the study in general: An expected dependence of interdonor clonotype sharing on sequencing depth was noted.

The CDR3 consists of 15 residues. CDR1 and CDR2 (germline): MNHEY, SMNVEV (reference sequence). The V gene end was trimmed by 4 bases and the J gene end by 0 bases; junction bases not matched to a gene: 5. This receptor was taken from a man aged 18 to 29 in good health. The material sequenced was naive CD4+ T cells sorted from blood. Subset specified: CD45RA+ positively selected. The rearrangement uses TRBV27 and TRBJ1-1, with 7 bases lining up with TRBD1. In DNA, the CDR3 is TGTGCCAGCAGTTCAAGGGGGCTGATGAACACTGAAGCTTTCTTT. Amino acid sequence: CASSSRGLMNTEAFF.